The TCR beta chain described here comes from a study of blood T cell repertoires in COVID-19. Some clones are missing from TCRdb's copy, which holds only in-frame ones; the method was immunoSEQ multiplex PCR. The sample consists of 150,000 to 170,000 clones, roughly 80% of them appearing once. The CDR3 covers 13 residues. V was trimmed by 0 bases and J by 9 bases, leaving 11 bases between them. CDR1 SGHAT and CDR2 FQNNGV come from the germline V gene. This TCR came from a man between 45 and 60 years old who had recovered from COVID-19. Material for sequencing was PBMCs or T cells enriched from blood (not recorded which). This chain connects TRBV11-2 to TRBJ1-1; D is unclear. The CDR3 sequence is CASSLDLRGKAFF. CDR3 DNA sequence: TGTGCCAGCAGCTTAGATCTTCGAGGGAAAGCTTTCTTT.